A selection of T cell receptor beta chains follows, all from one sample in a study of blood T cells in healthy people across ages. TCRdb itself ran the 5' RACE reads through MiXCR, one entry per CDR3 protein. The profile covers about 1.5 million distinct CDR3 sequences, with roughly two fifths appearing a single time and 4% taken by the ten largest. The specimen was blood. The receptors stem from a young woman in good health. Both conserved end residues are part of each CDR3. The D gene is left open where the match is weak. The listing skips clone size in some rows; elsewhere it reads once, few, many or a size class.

CDR3 protein: CASSDRGPGANVLTF
CDR3 DNA: TGTGCCAGCAGTGACAGGGGTCCTGGGGCCAACGTCCTGACTTTC
V gene: TRBV6-2/TRBV6-3
clone size: -
J gene: TRBJ2-6
D gene: TRBD1

CDR3 protein: CASSLTGSATGELFF
CDR3 DNA: TGTGCCAGCAGTTTGACAGGGTCGGCCACCGGGGAGCTGTTTTTT
V gene: TRBV6-2/TRBV6-3
clone size: -
J gene: TRBJ2-2
D gene: TRBD1

CDR3 protein: CASSLPGEIKEQFF
CDR3 DNA: TGCGCCAGCAGCTTACCCGGAGAAATCAAGGAGCAGTTCTTC
V gene: TRBV7-9
clone size: -
J gene: TRBJ2-1
D gene: -

CDR3 protein: CSVRGTGGDEQYF
CDR3 DNA: TGCAGCGTTCGAGGGACAGGGGGCGACGAGCAGTACTTC
V gene: TRBV29-1
clone size: -
J gene: TRBJ2-7
D gene: TRBD1

CDR3 protein: CSATRKSGVTEAFF
CDR3 DNA: TGCAGTGCAACCCGAAAGTCGGGGGTCACTGAAGCTTTCTTT
V gene: TRBV20-1
clone size: -
J gene: TRBJ1-1
D gene: -

CDR3 protein: CSVSTSVGLAKNIQYF
CDR3 DNA: TGCAGCGTCTCAACTAGCGTCGGTCTAGCCAAAAACATTCAGTACTTC
V gene: TRBV29-1
clone size: many
J gene: TRBJ2-4
D gene: TRBD2

CDR3 protein: CASSQFPVRNTEAFF
CDR3 DNA: TGCGCCAGCAGCCAATTTCCGGTTAGGAACACTGAAGCTTTCTTT
V gene: TRBV4-1
clone size: -
J gene: TRBJ1-1
D gene: -

CDR3 protein: CASSLARTGGASGANVLTF
CDR3 DNA: TGTGCCAGCAGCTTAGCCCGGACAGGGGGGGCCTCTGGGGCCAACGTCCTGACTTTC
V gene: TRBV7-2
clone size: -
J gene: TRBJ2-6
D gene: TRBD1

CDR3 protein: CASSGPGTTLHRLYEQYF
CDR3 DNA: TGTGCCAGCAGCGGACCCGGGACAACATTACACCGGCTCTACGAGCAGTACTTC
V gene: TRBV9
clone size: few
J gene: TRBJ2-7
D gene: -

CDR3 protein: CASSPESYYEQYF
CDR3 DNA: TGTGCCAGCAGCCCAGAGAGCTACTACGAGCAGTACTTC
V gene: TRBV7-2
clone size: few
J gene: TRBJ2-7
D gene: -

CDR3 protein: CASSNWDRNSPLHF
CDR3 DNA: TGTGCCAGCAGCAATTGGGACAGAAATTCACCCCTCCACTTT
V gene: TRBV5-6
clone size: few
J gene: TRBJ1-6
D gene: TRBD1

CDR3 protein: CASSPGRQGEGVYNEQYF
CDR3 DNA: TGTGCCAGCAGCCCGGGCCGGCAGGGTGAGGGGGTCTACAATGAGCAGTACTTC
V gene: TRBV12-3/TRBV12-4
clone size: -
J gene: TRBJ2-5
D gene: -

CDR3 protein: CASSLAPQGRETQYF
CDR3 DNA: TGTGCCAGCAGCTTAGCGCCACAGGGAAGGGAGACCCAGTACTTC
V gene: TRBV7-2
clone size: few
J gene: TRBJ2-5
D gene: -

CDR3 protein: CATAGGLSYEQYF
CDR3 DNA: TGTGCCACAGCAGGGGGCCTATCCTACGAGCAGTACTTC
V gene: TRBV24-1
clone size: few
J gene: TRBJ2-7
D gene: TRBD1

CDR3 protein: CASSPQAGHLKWGYTF
CDR3 DNA: TGTGCCAGCAGTCCCCAGGCGGGACACCTTAAGTGGGGCTACACCTTC
V gene: TRBV12-3/TRBV12-4
clone size: -
J gene: TRBJ1-2
D gene: -

CDR3 protein: CASSHPGQQYF
CDR3 DNA: TGCGCCAGCAGCCACCCGGGGCAGCAGTACTTC
V gene: TRBV4-1
clone size: few
J gene: TRBJ2-5
D gene: -

CDR3 protein: CASSQDLLGKQFF
CDR3 DNA: TGTGCCAGCAGCCAAGACTTGCTCGGGAAGCAGTTCTTC
V gene: TRBV3-1
clone size: -
J gene: TRBJ2-1
D gene: -

CDR3 protein: CASSLVPSNPFYGYTF
CDR3 DNA: TGTGCCAGCAGCTTAGTACCCAGCAACCCATTCTATGGCTACACCTTC
V gene: TRBV7-8
clone size: once
J gene: TRBJ1-2
D gene: -

CDR3 protein: CASSHTTSQYNEQFF
CDR3 DNA: TGTGCCAGCAGCCACACGACGAGCCAGTACAATGAGCAGTTCTTC
V gene: TRBV7-8
clone size: -
J gene: TRBJ2-1
D gene: -

CDR3 protein: CASSCGVSGSGKTQYF
CDR3 DNA: TGTGCCAGCAGCTGCGGGGTTAGCGGGAGTGGTAAGACCCAGTACTTC
V gene: TRBV7-4
clone size: few
J gene: TRBJ2-5
D gene: TRBD2

CDR3 protein: CATSSFAGGTEAFF
CDR3 DNA: TGTGCCACCAGTAGCTTTGCAGGGGGGACTGAAGCTTTCTTT
V gene: TRBV15
clone size: few
J gene: TRBJ1-1
D gene: TRBD1

CDR3 protein: CSGLAGVEQYF
CDR3 DNA: TGCAGTGGGCTAGCGGGAGTCGAGCAGTACTTC
V gene: TRBV20-1
clone size: -
J gene: TRBJ2-7
D gene: TRBD2

CDR3 protein: CASSALGRGNGQPQHF
CDR3 DNA: TGTGCCAGCAGTGCCCTTGGCAGGGGGAACGGTCAGCCCCAGCATTTT
V gene: TRBV28
clone size: few
J gene: TRBJ1-5
D gene: TRBD1

CDR3 protein: CASRTPGLGTQYF
CDR3 DNA: TGTGCCAGCAGAACCCCGGGACTAGGAACCCAGTACTTC
V gene: TRBV27
clone size: few
J gene: TRBJ2-5
D gene: TRBD2

CDR3 protein: CAWSHSGAEQFF
CDR3 DNA: TGTGCCTGGAGCCACAGTGGGGCTGAGCAGTTCTTC
V gene: TRBV30
clone size: -
J gene: TRBJ2-1
D gene: -

CDR3 protein: CSAPRLAGAVTDTQYF
CDR3 DNA: TGCAGTGCCCCCAGACTAGCGGGGGCCGTCACAGATACGCAGTATTTT
V gene: TRBV20-1
clone size: -
J gene: TRBJ2-3
D gene: TRBD2

CDR3 protein: CASSYSLTRFYNEQFF
CDR3 DNA: TGTGCCAGCAGTTACTCGCTGACTAGATTCTACAATGAGCAGTTCTTC
V gene: TRBV6-2/TRBV6-3
clone size: few
J gene: TRBJ2-1
D gene: -

CDR3 protein: CSVARLAGGGYEQYF
CDR3 DNA: TGCAGCGTCGCGAGACTAGCGGGAGGCGGCTACGAGCAGTACTTC
V gene: TRBV29-1
clone size: few
J gene: TRBJ2-7
D gene: TRBD2

CDR3 protein: CASSQMTDAYEQYF
CDR3 DNA: TGCGCCAGCAGCCAAATGACAGACGCCTACGAGCAGTACTTC
V gene: TRBV4-3
clone size: few
J gene: TRBJ2-7
D gene: -

CDR3 protein: CSATNTGGDEQFF
CDR3 DNA: TGCAGTGCCACAAATACAGGGGGCGATGAGCAGTTCTTC
V gene: TRBV20-1
clone size: few
J gene: TRBJ2-1
D gene: TRBD1

CDR3 protein: CASSLELAGPGETQYF
CDR3 DNA: TGTGCTAGCAGCTTAGAGCTAGCGGGGCCCGGTGAGACCCAGTACTTC
V gene: TRBV7-7
clone size: few
J gene: TRBJ2-5
D gene: TRBD2

CDR3 protein: CASSKNPTGTFSPLHF
CDR3 DNA: TGTGCCAGCAGCAAGAACCCGACAGGGACCTTTTCTCCCCTCCACTTT
V gene: TRBV12-3/TRBV12-4
clone size: few
J gene: TRBJ1-6
D gene: TRBD1

CDR3 protein: CASSSQPFGRNEQFF
CDR3 DNA: TGTGCCAGCAGTTCTCAACCGTTCGGACGCAATGAGCAGTTCTTC
V gene: TRBV6-2/TRBV6-3
clone size: -
J gene: TRBJ2-1
D gene: -

CDR3 protein: CSARRASGDNEQYF
CDR3 DNA: TGCAGTGCTAGAAGGGCCAGCGGCGACAATGAGCAGTACTTC
V gene: TRBV20-1
clone size: -
J gene: TRBJ2-5
D gene: -